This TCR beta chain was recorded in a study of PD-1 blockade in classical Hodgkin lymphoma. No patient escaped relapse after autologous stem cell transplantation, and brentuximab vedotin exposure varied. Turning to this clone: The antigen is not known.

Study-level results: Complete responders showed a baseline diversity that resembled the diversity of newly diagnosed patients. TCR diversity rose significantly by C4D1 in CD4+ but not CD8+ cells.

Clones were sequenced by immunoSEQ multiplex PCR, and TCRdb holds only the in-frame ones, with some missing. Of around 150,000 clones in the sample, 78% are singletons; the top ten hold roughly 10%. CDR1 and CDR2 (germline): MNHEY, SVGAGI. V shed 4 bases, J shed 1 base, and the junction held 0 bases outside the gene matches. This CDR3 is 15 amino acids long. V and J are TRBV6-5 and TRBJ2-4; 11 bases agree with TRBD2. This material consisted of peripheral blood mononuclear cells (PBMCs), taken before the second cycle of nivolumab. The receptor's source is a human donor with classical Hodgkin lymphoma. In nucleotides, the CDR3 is TGTGCCAGCAGTTGGACTAGCGGGGCCAAAAACATTCAGTACTTC. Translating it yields CASSWTSGAKNIQYF.